This passage covers 21 T cell receptor beta chains from one sample sequenced in a study of blood T cell repertoires in COVID-19. Sequencing was performed with immunoSEQ multiplex PCR; in TCRdb, only in-frame clones are kept and a portion is missing. The profile shows under 300,000 clones, around nine tenths of them singletons. The sample consisted of PBMCs or T cells enriched from blood (not recorded which). Every receptor here comes from a man between 40 and 49 years old who had recovered from COVID-19.

The CDR3 is CASSYSNGGGDGYTF. The CDR3 DNA reads as TGTGCCAGCAGTTACTCGAATGGGGGAGGGGATGGCTACACCTTC. The J gene is TRBJ1-2, the V gene TRBV6-5, with a weak D call TRBD1 (5 bases). There are 15 residues in the CDR3. Trimming removed 0 bases from V and 6 bases from J, with 14 bases in between. Germline V lookup: CDR1 MNHEY, CDR2 SVGAGI.

The V gene is TRBV19, the J gene TRBJ1-3; D unclear. The CDR3 loop spans 18 amino acids. V was clipped by 2 bases and J by 2 bases, with 19 bases between them. Germline values: CDR1 LNHDA, CDR2 SQIVND (reference sequence). The CDR3 sequence: CASSINMRPGRPGNTIYF. The DNA of the CDR3 is TGTGCCAGTAGTATAAACATGAGACCCGGGAGGCCTGGAAACACCATATATTTT.

V gene TRBV10-3 combines with J gene TRBJ1-6; the match to TRBD1 covers 7 bases. This CDR3 contains 13 residues. CDR1 is ENHRY, CDR2 SYGVKD, per germline. J gave up 10 bases and V 8 bases, and 8 bases lay outside the gene matches. CDR3 bases: TGTGCCATCGGCGACAGGGAAAACTCACCCCTCCACTTT. Translation: CAIGDRENSPLHF.

The genes are TRBV3-1 (or the pseudogene TRBV3-2) and TRBJ1-2; the D is unclear. The CDR3 contains 12 residues. CDR1 and CDR2 (germline): LGHDT, YNNKEL (reference sequence). With 0 bases removed from V and 14 bases from J, the gap between germline ends came to 13 bases. The CDR3 nucleotides are TGTGCCAGCAGCCAAGAATCGGTGGGAGCAACCTTC. It translates to CASSQESVGATF.

V is TRBV5-5 and J is TRBJ1-6; 10 bases align to TRBD1. With 3 bases clipped from V and 4 bases from J, the junction kept 7 bases outside the gene matches. CDR1 SGHKS and CDR2 YYEKEE come from the germline V gene (reference sequence). The CDR3 has 17 amino acids. CDR3: CASSWTGGNIYNSPLHF. CDR3 DNA: TGTGCCAGCAGCTGGACAGGGGGTAATATATATAATTCACCCCTCCACTTT.

This clone was counted between two and nine times. V usage is TRBV7-8 and J usage is TRBJ1-2, with D unclear. CDR3 length: 14 residues. Germline V gene sequence: CDR1 SGHVS, CDR2 FQNEAQ. V lost 5 bases to trimming and J lost 2 bases, with 12 bases between them. As DNA, the CDR3 is TGTGCCAGCAGCCGTTTGGCAGTGAACTATGGCTACACCTTC. Encoded protein: CASSRLAVNYGYTF. The whole variable domain, filled in from reference TRBV7-8 and TRBJ1-2, reads GAGVSQSPRYKVAKRGQDVALRCDPISGHVSLFWYQQALGQGPEFLTYFQNEAQLDKSGLPSDRFFAERPEGSVSTLKIQRTQQEDSAVYLCASSRLAVNYGYTFGSGTRLTVV.

CDR3 DNA sequence: TGTGCCAGCAGCTTGGGACTAGCGGGGGGCACAGATACGCAGTATTTT. Encoded protein: CASSLGLAGGTDTQYF. This chain joins TRBV5-4 and TRBJ2-3; 12 bases fit TRBD2. The CDR3 length is 16 residues. The germline V gene encodes CDR1 SGHNT and CDR2 YYREEE (reference sequence). V lost 0 bases and J lost 1; bases outside the gene matches: 0.

This clone was seen only a few times. The V gene is TRBV27, the J gene TRBJ2-7; TRBD2 is a possible D gene (5 bases). This CDR3 region has 14 residues. Looked up from germline, CDR1 is MNHEY and CDR2 is SMNVEV (reference sequence). Trimming left V 5 bases short and J 5 bases short, with 16 bases between. CDR3 sequence: CASSRYLGVDEQYF. The CDR3, as DNA: TGTGCCAGCAGTAGATACCTCGGGGTGGACGAGCAGTACTTC.

V usage is TRBV7-3 and J usage is TRBJ2-3; TRBD2 agrees at 8 bases. Germline CDR1 and CDR2: SGHTA and FQGTGA. With 0 bases clipped from V and 2 bases from J, the junction kept 4 bases outside the gene matches. This CDR3 region has 16 residues. The CDR3 spells CASSLTAGGNTDTQYF. DNA for the CDR3: TGTGCCAGCAGCTTAACGGCGGGAGGCAACACAGATACGCAGTATTTT. The full variable domain, its missing parts supplied by reference TRBV7-3 and TRBJ2-3, is GAGVSQTPSNKVTEKGKYVELRCDPISGHTALYWYRQSLGQGPEFLIYFQGTGAADDSGLPNDRFFAVRPEGSVSTLKIQRTERGDSAVYLCASSLTAGGNTDTQYFGPGTRLTVL.

The chain couples TRBV18 to TRBJ1-5; a possible D gene is TRBD1 (5 bases). In germline, CDR1 is KGHSH, CDR2 LQKENI. V gave up 6 bases and J gave up 1 base, with 10 bases separating them. This CDR3 spans 14 amino acids. The CDR3 DNA reads as TGTGCCAGCTCGACGACAGAAAGCAATCAGCCCCAGCATTTT. Its translation is CASSTTESNQPQHF.

The chain uses TRBV27 and TRBJ1-1; no clear D. Germline CDR1 and CDR2: MNHEY and SMNVEV (reference sequence). Trimming pared 3 bases from V and 8 bases from J, leaving 13 bases between. The CDR3 covers 13 residues. CDR3 DNA sequence: TGTGCCAGCAGTTTGGGCAGGTCCCAAGAAGCTTTCTTT. Translation: CASSLGRSQEAFF.

A remark on this clone: Other DNA sequences of this sample code for an identical CDR3. The chain carries TRBV5-1 and TRBJ1-2, with 10 nucleotides matching TRBD1. Germline V CDR1 and CDR2: SGHRS, YFSETQ. The length of the CDR3 is 15 residues. The junction had 2 bases not matched to a gene; V was cut back by 2 bases and J by 1 base. Here the CDR3 DNA reads TGCGCCAGCAGCTTAAGGACAGGGGGTAACTATGGCTACACCTTC. Translating it yields CASSLRTGGNYGYTF. Drawing the rest from reference TRBV5-1 and TRBJ1-2, the complete variable domain is KAGVTQTPRYLIKTRGQQVTLSCSPISGHRSVSWYQQTPGQGLQFLFEYFSETQRNKGNFPGRFSGRQFSNSRSEMNVSTLELGDSALYLCASSLRTGGNYGYTFGSGTRLTVV.

This chain joins TRBV28 and TRBJ2-5; 12 nucleotides agree with TRBD2. With V trimmed by 6 bases and J by 4 bases, 3 bases remained unmatched. Germline CDR1 reads MDHEN; CDR2 reads SYDVKM. The CDR3 is 14 amino acids. The CDR3 spells CASRPGLAGETQYF. Written as DNA, the CDR3 is TGTGCCAGCAGGCCGGGACTAGCGGGAGAGACCCAGTACTTC.

The chain's CDR3 is CASSWDIGHEQFF. The CDR3 DNA is TGTGCCAGCAGCTGGGACATTGGGCATGAGCAGTTCTTC. The chain is built from TRBV27 and TRBJ2-1; D may be TRBD1 (6 bases). This CDR3 has 13 amino acids. Germline CDR1 reads MNHEY; CDR2 reads SMNVEV (reference sequence). The germline V and J ends were trimmed by 6 bases and 8 bases, with 14 bases remaining between them.

The chain recombines TRBV3-1 (or the pseudogene TRBV3-2) with TRBJ1-1, with TRBD1 identical over 9 bases. The CDR3 runs 13 residues. V lost 1 base to trimming and J lost 6 bases; unmatched junction nucleotides: 0. The germline V gene has CDR1 LGHDT and CDR2 YNNKEL (reference sequence). The CDR3 protein is CASSQGDRAEAFF. CDR3 sequence (DNA): TGTGCCAGCAGCCAAGGGGACAGGGCTGAAGCTTTCTTT.

The chain links TRBV19 to TRBJ1-6; D uncertain. The V end lost 10 bases, the J end lost 8 bases, and 21 bases lay between the germline ends. The CDR3 totals 15 residues. Germline V gene data show CDR1 as LNHDA and CDR2 as SQIVND (reference sequence). CDR3 amino acids: CATLERHGTDSPLHF. CDR3 nucleotides: TGTGCCACCCTGGAAAGACACGGTACGGATTCACCCCTCCACTTT.

The chain carries TRBV5-4 and TRBJ2-5, with D perhaps matching TRBD2 (5 bases). The CDR3 spans 15 residues. Germline V lookup: CDR1 SGHNT, CDR2 YYREEE (reference sequence). V was trimmed by 4 bases and J by 3 bases, leaving 16 bases between them. The CDR3 DNA is TGTGCCAGCAGCACGCGCGGGCGGAGAGAAGAGACCCAGTACTTC. Its protein product is CASSTRGRREETQYF.

The V and J genes are TRBV12-2 and TRBJ1-1. TRBV12-2 is recorded as a pseudogene. CDR3 length: 17 amino acids. CDR3 sequence reads: CASHHKLARQPEVRAFF. The CDR3 DNA reads as TGTGCAAGTCACCATAAACTAGCAAGGCAGCCCGAAGTGAGGGCTTTCTTT.

The chain combines TRBV11-2 with TRBJ1-1, with a tentative D call TRBD1 (6 bases). The CDR3 runs 13 residues. CDR1 is SGHAT and CDR2 is FQNNGV in the germline V gene. Deletions cut 6 bases from V and 6 bases from J, with 14 bases between. CDR3 sequence: CASSQGRVAEAFF. The CDR3 DNA follows: TGTGCCAGCAGTCAGGGGCGGGTCGCTGAAGCTTTCTTT.

This clone was recorded once. This chain connects TRBV28 to TRBJ1-2; D unresolved. The CDR3 consists of 13 residues. Trimming took 3 bases from V and 1 from J, leaving 6 bases between them. Germline-derived CDR1 and CDR2 are MDHEN and SYDVKM. CDR3: CASSFVSNYGYTF. CDR3 nucleotide sequence: TGTGCCAGCAGTTTTGTCAGTAACTATGGCTACACCTTC.

The V call is TRBV12-3 or TRBV12-4, the J call TRBJ1-1, with D unclear. Trimming removed 6 bases at V and 4 bases at J, with 12 bases between. This CDR3 contains 13 residues. Written as DNA, the CDR3 is TGTGCCAGCAGCACTATGAGCGGCACTGAAGCTTTCTTT. It yields the protein CASSTMSGTEAFF.